This is a list of T cell receptor beta chains from one sample in a study of blood T cell repertoires in COVID-19. Libraries were prepared by immunoSEQ multiplex PCR; TCRdb keeps only in-frame clonotypes and omits some of them. Of tens of thousands of clones in the sample, 90% were seen once. Sample: peripheral blood. The receptor source for this set is a man between 60 and 70 years old with active or convalescent COVID-19. The CDR3 runs from the conserved cysteine through the conserved F or W. Size is stated for part of the rows, as once, few or many counts, or as a class when the clone is expanded.

TRBV24-1	TRBJ2-3	NA	CATAGYTTDTQYF
TRBV5-4	TRBJ1-2	NA	CASSTAGGSYGYTF
TRBV11-2	TRBJ2-5	NA	CASSIGETGYQETQYF
TRBV23-1	TRBJ2-1	NA	CASSQCVGQGAGNEQFF
TRBV24-1	TRBJ2-7	NA	CATSDSGSSGTTPYEQYF
TRBV11-1	TRBJ2-7	NA	CASSLARTGAYEQYF
TRBV30	TRBJ2-7	NA	CAWKTVLYEQYF
TRBV7-2	TRBJ2-3	once	CASSRSGKGADTQYF
TRBV19	TRBJ2-4	NA	CASSISGRENIQYF
TRBV11-2	TRBJ2-7	NA	CASSGDRLYEQYF
TRBV19	TRBJ2-5	NA	CASRGGAFKTQYF
TRBV6-5	TRBJ1-1	NA	CASGRQGARTEAFF
TRBV6-2/TRBV6-3	TRBJ2-1	once	CASSTDRDRGNNEQFF
TRBV5-6	TRBJ2-1	NA	CASSIGQGTYNEQFF
TRBV28	TRBJ2-5	NA	CASSPPLASGETQYF
TRBV7-9	TRBJ2-7	once	CASSFGVYFSGTWEQYF
TRBV3-1/TRBV3-2	TRBJ1-3	NA	CASSPSDRGNTIYF
TRBV9	TRBJ2-5	NA	CASSTRQGAETQYF
TRBV7-9	TRBJ1-1	NA	CASSQEGIMNTETFF
TRBV28	TRBJ1-1	NA	CASSPRVGTEAFF
TRBV11-2	TRBJ2-5	NA	CASSSWGLAGVETQYF
TRBV19	TRBJ2-7	NA	CASSPGVGTYEQYF